This is a list of T cell receptor beta chains from one sample in a study of T cells after posttransplantation cyclophosphamide. The repertoire was sequenced with immunoSEQ multiplex PCR; TCRdb's copy has only in-frame clones and lacks some. The sample holds about 19,000 clones; 95% to 99% are singletons and the top ten take 0.16%. The sequencing input was naive CD4+ T cells sorted from PBMCs. The receptors stem from a man aged 40-49 years in good health, CMV-negative, and a related stem cell transplant donor. CDR3s include the opening cysteine and the closing phenylalanine or tryptophan. Each record gives: J gene, V gene, CDR3 protein.

TRBJ1-1 | TRBV27 | CASSLPLPGAAAFF
TRBJ2-3 | TRBV4-3 | CASSLTGGIKTSTDTQYF
TRBJ2-6 | TRBV7-2 | CASSLALTVISGANVLTF
TRBJ2-1 | TRBV29-1 | CSVERTYPGNEQFF
TRBJ2-3 | TRBV10-3 | CAISESTPGGDTQYF
TRBJ2-1 | TRBV9 | CASSVAQGARDEQFF
TRBJ2-1 | TRBV5-1 | CASSAGGLAGLYNEQFF
TRBJ2-7 | TRBV15 | CATSRDRSSGAHEQYF
TRBJ2-1 | TRBV19 | CASSIGRIEGDEQFF
TRBJ2-3 | TRBV5-1 | CASTVPGGADTQYF
TRBJ2-5 | TRBV11-1 | CASSLRKAQGVQETQYF